The present entry profiles one T cell receptor beta chain with its context. CDR1 is SGHRS and CDR2 is YFSETQ in the germline V gene. The CDR3 consists of 16 residues. This record belongs to a study of CXCR3-negative and CXCR3-positive naive CD8 T cells. The authors prepared UMI-labeled TRB cDNA libraries by 5' RACE. TCRdb reworked the 5' RACE reads into one entry per CDR3 protein, no DNA. This sample lists 3,000 to 5,000 distinct CDR3 sequences; its ten largest clones have approximately 2%. The clonotype was recovered from a human donor in good health. Some clones in this sample may be carry-over from other donors' samples. The sequenced sample was naive CXCR3- CD8+ T cells from blood. Subset reported: CD45RO-CCR7+CD27+CD95- naive CD8+ T cells lacking CXCR3 (TNR3-). The genes are TRBV5-1 and TRBJ2-7; no DNA is available, so the TRBD1 call from TCRdb remains unchecked. The CDR3 sequence: CASSFLGQGVVYEQYF.